These T cell receptor beta chains were read from a single sample in a study of PD-1 blockade in classical Hodgkin lymphoma. This table comes from immunoSEQ multiplex PCR, and its TCRdb copy is limited to in-frame clones, with some not included. Of tens of thousands of clones in the sample, around 89% were seen once. The sequenced sample was CD4+ T cells from blood. The source of these receptors is a human donor with classical Hodgkin lymphoma. CDR3s include the opening cysteine and the closing phenylalanine or tryptophan.

>TRBV18|TRBJ1-3
CASSPSGGTGNTIYF
>TRBV28|TRBJ1-1
CASSLGGSVNTEAFF
>TRBV6-1|TRBJ1-5
CASKEGNDQPQHF
>TRBV5-1|TRBJ2-1
CASSSGLAVSSSYNEQFF
>TRBV10-1|TRBJ1-4
CASSPSRDRAEKLFF
>TRBV5-1|TRBJ2-1
CASSFPGQKDEQFF
>TRBV2|TRBJ2-1
CASTAGTYNEQFF
>TRBV28|TRBJ2-2
CASRTSAGELFF
>TRBV11-3|TRBJ2-1
CASSLASGRVWGEQFF
>TRBV5-5|TRBJ1-6
CASSMGQGNMNSPLHF
>TRBV27|TRBJ1-3
CASSSNRVGDGNTIYF
>TRBV11-2|TRBJ1-2
CASSPSRDRGYTF
>TRBV6-5|TRBJ1-3
CASSLQGNSGNTIYF
>TRBV7-9|TRBJ2-1
CASSARGQGNIRDEQFF
>TRBV6-1|TRBJ2-1
CASSSPLQGADEQFF
>TRBV2|TRBJ1-5
CASKHRDYNQPQHF
>TRBV6-1|TRBJ1-2
CASQTGGTHYGYTF
>TRBV7-9|TRBJ2-5
CASSQGVWETQYF
>TRBV28|TRBJ2-1
CASSPPVRDHEQFF
>TRBV9|TRBJ2-7
CASSVGGGASGVYEQYF
>TRBV5-1|TRBJ2-5
CASSPNPGGAETQYF
>TRBV10-2|TRBJ2-2
CASSLSAGTRTGELFF
>TRBV27|TRBJ2-7
CASSGSGGPYEQYF
>TRBV29-1|TRBJ2-2
CSVERRANTGELFF
>TRBV9|TRBJ1-5
CASSSGKHPQHF
>TRBV5-4|TRBJ2-3
CASSKGLAGVTDTQYF
>TRBV5-4|TRBJ2-2
CASSPRAGEAGELFF
>TRBV5-1|TRBJ1-5
CASSLAGDSNQPQHF
>TRBV7-6|TRBJ1-4
CASSLEGQREKLFF
>TRBV5-1|TRBJ2-3
CASSPGGSLGTDTQYF
>TRBV13|TRBJ1-5
CASSFSSNQPQHF
>TRBV2|TRBJ1-5
CASRAGGGSNQPQHF
>TRBV28|TRBJ2-7
CASSPRQGPTKQYF
>TRBV4-1|TRBJ2-1
CASSRPPGGEQFF
>TRBV9|TRBJ2-5
CASSVGITKETQYF
>TRBV12-5|TRBJ2-3
CASGLVQGRGDTQYF
>TRBV19|TRBJ2-3
CASTPGLGVRAQYF